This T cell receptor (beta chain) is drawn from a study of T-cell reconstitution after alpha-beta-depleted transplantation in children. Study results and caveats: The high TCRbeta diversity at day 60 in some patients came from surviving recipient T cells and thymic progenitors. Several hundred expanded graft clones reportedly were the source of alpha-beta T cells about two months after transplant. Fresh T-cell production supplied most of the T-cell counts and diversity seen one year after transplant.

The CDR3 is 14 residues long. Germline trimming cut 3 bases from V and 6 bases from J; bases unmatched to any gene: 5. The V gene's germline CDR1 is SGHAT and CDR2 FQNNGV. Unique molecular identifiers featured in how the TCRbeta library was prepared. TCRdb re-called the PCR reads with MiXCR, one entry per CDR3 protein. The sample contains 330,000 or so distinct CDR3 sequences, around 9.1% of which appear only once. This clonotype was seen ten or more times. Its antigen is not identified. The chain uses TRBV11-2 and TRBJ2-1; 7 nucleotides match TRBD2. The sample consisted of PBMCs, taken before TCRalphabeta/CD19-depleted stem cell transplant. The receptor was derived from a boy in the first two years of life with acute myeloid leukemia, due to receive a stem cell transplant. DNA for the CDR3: TGTGCCAGCAGCTTGGCGGGAGCCCTCAATGAGCAGTTCTTC. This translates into CASSLAGALNEQFF.